The 15 T cell receptor beta chains given below trace back to one sample, sequenced in a study of blood T cell repertoires in COVID-19. The table came from immunoSEQ multiplex PCR; TCRdb's copy has only in-frame clones and leaves some out. The data contain more than 100,000 clones, 88% of them singletons. Sequencing used peripheral blood. These receptors came from a human donor in a cohort sampled during active COVID-19.

The chain uses TRBV5-6 and TRBJ1-2, with 8 bases fitting TRBD1. The V gene's germline CDR1 is SGHDT and CDR2 YYEEEE. J gave up 4 bases and V 0 bases, and 2 bases lay outside the gene matches. CDR3 size: 14 residues. The CDR3 is CASSLVGQVYGYTF. CDR3 bases: TGTGCCAGCAGCTTGGTGGGACAGGTCTATGGCTACACCTTC.

The rearrangement joins TRBV5-1 to TRBJ1-1, with D unclear. Deletions cut 0 bases from V and 6 bases from J, with 15 bases between. The CDR3 is 15 amino acids. Germline assignment: CDR1 SGHRS and CDR2 YFSETQ. CDR3 protein: CASSLDPGLKAEAFF. CDR3 sequence (DNA): TGCGCCAGCAGCTTGGATCCGGGGTTGAAGGCTGAAGCTTTCTTT.

This chain's CDR3 is CASSHVQGRVNTEAFF. CDR3 DNA sequence: TGCGCCAGCAGCCACGTACAGGGTAGGGTGAACACTGAAGCTTTCTTT. The chain couples TRBV4-1 to TRBJ1-1; D is possibly TRBD1 (6 bases). Trimming left V 3 bases short and J 0 bases short, with 14 bases between. The CDR3 spans 16 residues. Per the germline V gene, CDR1 is MGHRA and CDR2 is YSYEKL.

The gene calls are TRBV7-9 and TRBJ1-4; the D gene is possibly TRBD1 (5 bases). Trimming removed 5 bases at V and 2 bases at J, with 9 bases between. The CDR3 contains 14 residues. From germline, CDR1 is SEHNR and CDR2 FQNEAQ (reference sequence). The chain's CDR3 is CASSAGETNEKLFF. DNA of the CDR3: TGTGCCAGCAGCGCGGGGGAGACTAATGAAAAACTGTTTTTT.

The chain carries TRBV7-3 and TRBJ1-1, with D tentatively TRBD1 (5 bases). The CDR3 covers 13 residues. CDR1 and CDR2 from the germline V gene are SGHTA and FQGTGA. Trimming removed 1 base from V and 3 bases from J, with 6 bases in between. The chain's CDR3 is CASSLNRYTEAFF. The CDR3, as DNA: TGTGCCAGCAGCTTAAACAGGTACACTGAAGCTTTCTTT.

This chain connects TRBV6-5 to TRBJ2-7; D may be TRBD2 (7 bases). V was shortened by 3 bases and J by 2 bases, with 11 bases between the two germline ends. This CDR3 has 14 residues. Germline CDR1 is MNHEY and CDR2 is SVGAGI. The CDR3 bases are TGTGCCAGCAGTTATGGGGAGGGGGCCTACGAGCAGTACTTC. Amino acid sequence: CASSYGEGAYEQYF.

This sequence joins TRBV28 and TRBJ1-6; D remains ambiguous. CDR3 size: 12 residues. CDR1 and CDR2 from the germline V gene are MDHEN and SYDVKM. V was shortened by 7 bases and J by 9 bases, with 10 bases between the two germline ends. CDR3 sequence (DNA): TGTGCCAGCATCGGAGGGCCTTCACCCCTCCACTTT. As protein: CASIGGPSPLHF. Supplemented by reference TRBV28 and TRBJ1-6, the full variable domain reads DVKVTQSSRYLVKRTGEKVFLECVQDMDHENMFWYRQDPGLGLRLIYFSYDVKMKEKGDIPEGYSVSREKKERFSLILESASTNQTSMYLCASIGGPSPLHFGNGTRLTVT.

This clone has just a few counts. The rearrangement links TRBV7-9 to TRBJ1-4; 7 nucleotides line up with TRBD1. Germline V gives CDR1 SEHNR, CDR2 FQNEAQ (reference sequence). The CDR3 runs 15 residues. Losses at the gene ends were 5 bases for V and 2 bases for J; bases not matched to a gene: 5. The CDR3, as DNA: TGTGCCAGCAGCCCAGACAGGGCGACTAATGAAAAACTGTTTTTT. Its protein is CASSPDRATNEKLFF.

The chain employs TRBV10-2 and TRBJ2-1; a possible D gene is TRBD2 (6 bases). The CDR3 spans 12 residues. Germline values: CDR1 WSHSY, CDR2 SAAADI. Trimming shortened V by 2 bases and J by 14 bases, and 13 bases separated the two germline ends. The DNA of the CDR3 is TGCGCCAGCAGTGAGAGGGACTCCGCGGAGTTCTTC. Protein sequence: CASSERDSAEFF.

This CDR3 reads CASSHRRGENSPLHF. The CDR3 coding sequence is TGTGCCAGCAGTCATCGCAGGGGGGAGAATTCACCCCTCCACTTT. This chain links TRBV28 with TRBJ1-6; 7 bases match TRBD1. The CDR3 contains 15 residues. CDR1 is MDHEN, CDR2 SYDVKM, per germline. V dropped 5 bases and J dropped 7; count of bases not matched to a gene: 8.

V and J are TRBV20-1 and TRBJ1-4, with a possible D match to TRBD1 (5 bases). The CDR3 runs to 11 residues. Germline values: CDR1 DFQATT, CDR2 SNEGSKA (reference sequence). The ends were cut back, 5 bases at V and 9 bases at J, with 10 bases in the middle. The CDR3 here is CSAWGPKKLFF. CDR3 DNA sequence: TGCAGTGCTTGGGGCCCCAAAAAACTGTTTTTT.

This clone was seen more than once but under ten times. The rearrangement uses TRBV30 and TRBJ1-1; D is ambiguous. Germline V CDR1 and CDR2: GTSNPN, SVGIG (reference sequence). V was shortened by 4 bases and J by 5 bases, with 11 bases between the two germline ends. The CDR3 spans 12 residues. The CDR3 DNA is TGTGCCTGGAATTCAGTGGTGACTGAAGCTTTCTTT. Residues: CAWNSVVTEAFF.

The chain combines TRBV5-6 with TRBJ2-3; 11 bases map to TRBD2. The J segment lost 4 bases and the V segment lost 3 bases, leaving 7 bases of the junction unmatched. Germline loops: CDR1 SGHDT, CDR2 YYEEEE. The CDR3 is 16 amino acids. Written as DNA, the CDR3 is TGTGCCAGCAGCTCTACTAGCGGGGGCCCCGCAGATACGCAGTATTTT. Encoded protein: CASSSTSGGPADTQYF.

The chain couples TRBV5-1 to TRBJ1-5; a possible D gene is TRBD1 (5 bases). Germline loops: CDR1 SGHRS, CDR2 YFSETQ. The V gene lost 2 bases and the J gene lost 5 bases, with 11 bases spanning the gap. The CDR3 sequence is 14 residues long. The CDR3 spells CASSLAGQDQPQHF. CDR3 nucleotide sequence: TGCGCCAGCAGCTTAGCAGGGCAGGATCAGCCCCAGCATTTT.

The chain employs TRBV2 and TRBJ2-1; 7 bases line up with TRBD1. The CDR3 has 15 residues. Germline V gives CDR1 SNHLY, CDR2 FYNNEI. Trimming removed 4 bases from V and 7 bases from J; junction bases left unmatched: 10. The CDR3 sequence is CASSAQGTVGNEQFF. The CDR3 nucleotides read TGTGCCAGCAGTGCCCAAGGGACAGTAGGAAATGAGCAGTTCTTC.